These T cell receptor beta chains were read from a single sample in a study of blood T cell repertoires in COVID-19. Using immunoSEQ multiplex PCR, the repertoire was profiled, and TCRdb retains in-frame clones only, with some absent. The sample contains about 52,000 clones, 85% of which appear only once. Sequences were obtained from peripheral blood. Receptors were obtained from a human donor in a cohort sampled during active COVID-19. CDR3s leave out the opening cysteine and the closing phenylalanine or tryptophan.

>TRBV6-5
ASRPSGSTYEQY
>TRBV4-3
ASSPTSGWNTGELF
>TRBV7-9
ASSPPRSTDTQY
>TRBV5-6
ASSSRVGSRGEQY
>TRBV28
ASNTGGGEDYEQY
>TRBV19
ASSRQGLYEQY
>TRBV5-5
ASSTQWAINEQF
>TRBV30
AWSGTPYNEQF
>TRBV28
ASSAREGSGSYNSPLH
>TRBV7-7
ASSLGYAGLGNEQF
>TRBV6-5
ASSSDRGYEQY
>TRBV9
ASSEGQGAGYEQY
>TRBV19
ASSQRTGAYEQY
>TRBV28
ASSPSTGGHQPQH
>TRBV15
ATSSDRLNTEAF
>TRBV9
ASSGTGYRHTEAF
>TRBV29-1
SVEGRDRGYYEQY
>TRBV19
ASSIAPGGSNYGYT
>TRBV4-2
ASSQDLGTSSQTQY
>TRBV7-2
ASSQGTEDEKLF
>TRBV6-5
ASSNVLEPAYEQY
>TRBV5-1
ASSSGLADYTQY
>TRBV9
ASSEDVVGAETQY
>TRBV9
ASSLGVSGLSYEQY
>TRBV2
ASSDRGFNEKLF
>TRBV2
ASSELGLAGGMDEQY
>TRBV4-1
ASSQVSNSGNTIY
>TRBV5-1
ASSSLASANTDTQY
>TRBV30
AWSVGLGGTEAF
>TRBV28
ASSSRGQEYTEAF
>TRBV18
ASSSLLHRGGENTEAF
>TRBV19
ASSPRRRANTGELF
>TRBV29-1
SVDNRESTDTQY
>TRBV3-1/TRBV3-2
ASSQDLGAGELF
>TRBV18
ASSPISGDGGYT
>TRBV28
ASSLQGGQNIQY
>TRBV27
ASYLAGPAGELF
>TRBV9
ASSSPENTGELF
>TRBV6-5
ASSSPGGTGELF
>TRBV29-1
SVSTGGYNEQF
>TRBV15
ATSRAPDSSYEQY
>TRBV6-1
ASSDRATGNTIY
>TRBV3-1/TRBV3-2
ASSQVAEAYNEQF
>TRBV28
ASGNGGLARVNEQF
>TRBV6-5
ASSPTVIRPYGYT
>TRBV2
ASTGQRGPYGYT
>TRBV18
ASSPGENSGNTIY
>TRBV19
ASSISGQGARDEQY
>TRBV2
ASSDSWRATYEQY
>TRBV24-1
ATSQGAREKLF
>TRBV28
ASSFQDRAKTQY
>TRBV5-1
ASSVDRDPHEQY
>TRBV11-2
ASSPRGGSSPNTGELF